What follows describes a single T cell receptor beta chain. The target antigen is unknown. This CDR3 region has 15 residues. V lost 0 bases and J lost 1; bases outside the gene matches: 6. The germline V gene encodes CDR1 DFQATT and CDR2 SNEGSKA (reference sequence). RNA transcripts provided the template for amplifying TCR beta CDR3 regions. First-round RT-PCR with HTBI primers preceded a second-round multiplex PCR. MiXCR, applied by TCRdb to the multiplex PCR reads, yields one record per CDR3 protein. The profile covers 1 million to 1.3 million distinct CDR3 sequences, with roughly two fifths appearing a single time and over 8.5% taken by the ten largest. This sample is part of a study of Graves' ophthalmopathy and Graves' hyperthyroidism. Study observations and caveats: Forecasting of ophthalmopathy progression by the model achieved over 55% sensitivity and less than 80% specificity.

Sequenced: peripheral blood or thyroid tissue (not recorded which). The sequence was collected from an adult man with Graves' hyperthyroidism. This chain joins TRBV20-1 and TRBJ2-7; 7 nucleotides match TRBD2. CDR3 region: CSARDPDGGSYEQYF. The DNA for the CDR3 is TGCAGTGCTAGAGACCCCGACGGGGGGTCCTACGAGCAGTACTTC.